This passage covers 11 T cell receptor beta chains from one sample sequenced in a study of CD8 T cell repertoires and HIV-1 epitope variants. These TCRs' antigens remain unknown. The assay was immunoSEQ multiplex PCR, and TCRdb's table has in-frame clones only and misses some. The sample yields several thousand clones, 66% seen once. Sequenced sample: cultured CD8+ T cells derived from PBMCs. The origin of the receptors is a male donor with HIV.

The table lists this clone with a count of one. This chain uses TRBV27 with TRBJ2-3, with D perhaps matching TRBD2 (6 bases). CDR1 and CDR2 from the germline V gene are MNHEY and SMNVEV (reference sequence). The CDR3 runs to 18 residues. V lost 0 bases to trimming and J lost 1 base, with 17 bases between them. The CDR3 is CASSLSGGGSRGTDTQYF. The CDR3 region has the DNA TGTGCCAGCAGTTTATCGGGCGGAGGGAGCCGAGGCACAGATACGCAGTATTTT.

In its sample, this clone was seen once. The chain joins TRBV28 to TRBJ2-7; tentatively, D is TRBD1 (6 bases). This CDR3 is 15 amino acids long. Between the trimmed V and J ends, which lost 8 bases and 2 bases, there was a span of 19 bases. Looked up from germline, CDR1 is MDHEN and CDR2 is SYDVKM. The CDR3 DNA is TGTGCCAGCGAAGTAGCCGGGACACCAGCCTACGAGCAGTACTTC. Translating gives CASEVAGTPAYEQYF.

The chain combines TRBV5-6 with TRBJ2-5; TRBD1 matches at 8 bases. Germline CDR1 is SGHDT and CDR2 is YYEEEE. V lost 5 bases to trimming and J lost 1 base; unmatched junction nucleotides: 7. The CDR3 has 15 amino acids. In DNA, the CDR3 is TGTGCCAGCAGTTCCCCGGACAGGGCCCAAGAGACCCAGTACTTC. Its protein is CASSSPDRAQETQYF. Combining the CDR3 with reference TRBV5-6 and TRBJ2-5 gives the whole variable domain DAGVTQSPTHLIKTRGQQVTLRCSPKSGHDTVSWYQQALGQGPQFIFQYYEEEERQRGNFPDRFSGHQFPNYSSELNVNALLLGDSALYLCASSSPDRAQETQYFGPGTRLLVL.

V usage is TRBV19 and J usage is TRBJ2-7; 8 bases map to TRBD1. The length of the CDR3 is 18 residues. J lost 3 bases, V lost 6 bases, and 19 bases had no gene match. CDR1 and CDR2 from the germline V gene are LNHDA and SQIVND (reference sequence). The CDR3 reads CASSPAGGQGGNYYEQYF. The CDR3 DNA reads TGTGCCAGTAGCCCAGCCGGAGGACAGGGAGGTAACTACTACGAGCAGTACTTC.

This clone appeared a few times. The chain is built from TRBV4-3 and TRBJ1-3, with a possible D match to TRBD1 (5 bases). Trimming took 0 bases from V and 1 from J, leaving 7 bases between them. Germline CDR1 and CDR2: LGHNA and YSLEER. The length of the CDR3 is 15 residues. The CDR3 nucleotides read TGCGCCAGCAGCCAAGACAGGGCGTCTGGAAACACCATATATTTT. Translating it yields CASSQDRASGNTIYF.

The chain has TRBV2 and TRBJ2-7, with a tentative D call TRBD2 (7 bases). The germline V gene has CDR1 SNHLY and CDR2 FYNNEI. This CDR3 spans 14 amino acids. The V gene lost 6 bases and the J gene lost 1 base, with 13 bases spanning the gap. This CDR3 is CASRKGGGSYEQYF. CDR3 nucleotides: TGTGCCAGCAGGAAGGGAGGGGGGTCCTACGAGCAGTACTTC.

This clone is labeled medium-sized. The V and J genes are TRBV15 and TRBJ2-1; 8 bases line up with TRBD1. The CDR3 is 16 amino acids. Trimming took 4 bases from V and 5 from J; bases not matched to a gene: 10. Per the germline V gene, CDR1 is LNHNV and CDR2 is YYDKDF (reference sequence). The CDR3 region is CATSITTGVVDNEQFF. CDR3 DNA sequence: TGTGCCACCAGCATTACGACAGGGGTTGTGGACAATGAGCAGTTCTTC.

The CDR3 loop reads CASTWTDANYGYTF. In DNA form, the CDR3 reads TGTGCCAGCACGTGGACGGATGCTAACTATGGCTACACCTTC. J is TRBJ1-2 and V is TRBV7-2; D unclear. The CDR3 is 14 residues long. The V end lost 7 bases, the J end lost 0 bases, and 12 bases lay between the germline ends. Germline CDR1 SGHTA, CDR2 FQGNSA.

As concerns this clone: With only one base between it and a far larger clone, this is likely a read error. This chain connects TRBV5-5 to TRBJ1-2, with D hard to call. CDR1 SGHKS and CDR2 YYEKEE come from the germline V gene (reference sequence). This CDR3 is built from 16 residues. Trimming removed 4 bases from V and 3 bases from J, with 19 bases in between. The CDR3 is CASSQDPPDLDYGYTF. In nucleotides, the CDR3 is TGTGCCAGCAGCCAAGATCCCCCAGACTTGGACTATGGCTACACCTTC. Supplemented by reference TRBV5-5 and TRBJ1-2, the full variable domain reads DAGVTQSPTHLIKTRGQQVTLRCSPISGHKSVSWYQQVLGQGPQFIFQYYEKEERGRGNFPDRFSARQFPNYSSELNVNALLLGDSALYLCASSQDPPDLDYGYTFGSGTRLTVV.

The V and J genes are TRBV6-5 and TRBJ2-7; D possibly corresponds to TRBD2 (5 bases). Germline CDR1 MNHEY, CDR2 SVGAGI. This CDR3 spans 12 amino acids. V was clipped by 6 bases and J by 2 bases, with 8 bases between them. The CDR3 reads CASSPGAYEQYF. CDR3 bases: TGTGCCAGCAGCCCCGGGGCCTACGAGCAGTACTTC.

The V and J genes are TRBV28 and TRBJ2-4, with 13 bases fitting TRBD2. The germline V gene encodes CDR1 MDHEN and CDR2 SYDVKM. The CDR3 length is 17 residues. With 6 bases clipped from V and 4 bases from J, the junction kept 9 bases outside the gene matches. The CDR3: CASRPTSGRDSKNIQYF. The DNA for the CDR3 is TGTGCCAGCAGACCTACTAGCGGGAGGGATTCTAAAAACATTCAGTACTTC. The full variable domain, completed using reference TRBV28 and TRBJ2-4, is DVKVTQSSRYLVKRTGEKVFLECVQDMDHENMFWYRQDPGLGLRLIYFSYDVKMKEKGDIPEGYSVSREKKERFSLILESASTNQTSMYLCASRPTSGRDSKNIQYFGAGTRLSVL.